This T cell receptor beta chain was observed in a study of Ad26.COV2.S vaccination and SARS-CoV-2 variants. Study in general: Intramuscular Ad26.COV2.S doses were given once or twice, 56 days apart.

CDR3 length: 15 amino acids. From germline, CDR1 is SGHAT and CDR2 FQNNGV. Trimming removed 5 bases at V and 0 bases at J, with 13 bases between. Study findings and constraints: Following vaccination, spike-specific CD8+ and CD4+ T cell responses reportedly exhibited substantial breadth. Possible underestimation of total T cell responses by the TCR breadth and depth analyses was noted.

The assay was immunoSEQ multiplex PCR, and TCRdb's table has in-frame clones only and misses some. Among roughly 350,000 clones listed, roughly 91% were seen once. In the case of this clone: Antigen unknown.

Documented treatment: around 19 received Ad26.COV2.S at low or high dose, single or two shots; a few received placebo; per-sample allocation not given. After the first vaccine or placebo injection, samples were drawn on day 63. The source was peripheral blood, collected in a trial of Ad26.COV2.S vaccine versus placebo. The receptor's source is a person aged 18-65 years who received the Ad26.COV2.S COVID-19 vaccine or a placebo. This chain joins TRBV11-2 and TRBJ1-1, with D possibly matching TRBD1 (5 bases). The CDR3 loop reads CASSPRGGMNTEAFF. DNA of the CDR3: TGTGCCAGCAGCCCCCGGGGGGGTATGAACACTGAAGCTTTCTTT.